This T cell receptor (beta chain) appears in the sequencing data of a study of shared clonotypes between healthy human individuals. As defined, naive CD8 cells were CD45RO-negative and positively selected for CCR7, with terminally differentiated effector memory CD45RA+ cells excluded. Repertoires were generated with immunoSEQ multiplex PCR, while TCRdb's copy carries only in-frame clones and drops some. The data hold around 2,000,000 clones, with about 95% observed a single time. Germline V gene lookup returns CDR1 ENHRY and CDR2 SYGVKD. The CDR3 covers 15 residues. The V gene end was trimmed by 0 bases and the J gene end by 1 base; junction bases not matched to a gene: 0.

The chain has TRBV10-3 and TRBJ2-4; 7 bases are a match to TRBD1. The TCR originated in a man younger than 35 in good health. Material for sequencing was naive CD8+ T cells sorted from blood. CDR3 DNA: TGTGCCATCAGTGAGTCGACAGGGGCCAAAAACATTCAGTACTTC. Translating gives CAISESTGAKNIQYF.